This T cell receptor (beta chain) was captured in a study of T cell repertoires in cytomegalovirus infection. As for the study in general: Public TCR beta signatures marked donors with CMV infection and the matching HLA. Broader study findings: CMV carriers with the relevant HLA were identified by cumulative public TCR beta family frequency.

This clonotype was picked up a small number of times. Its target is unknown. CDR3 length equals 12 residues. V was shortened by 5 bases and J by 5 bases, with 9 bases between the two germline ends. TCRdb called the reads again in MiXCR, with one record for every CDR3 protein. The sample shows a few hundred thousand distinct CDR3 sequences, roughly 43% of them seen only once. The chain links TRBV12-3 or TRBV12-4 to TRBJ1-1; D gene uncertain. Specimen: cultured PBMCs, collected from culture after CMV antigen stimulation. This receptor was taken from a human donor in good health (CMV status not recorded). Some clones in this sample may be carry-over from other donors' samples. CDR3 bases: TGTGCCAGCAGTATGACCCCGACTGAAGCTTTCTTT. This codes for CASSMTPTEAFF.